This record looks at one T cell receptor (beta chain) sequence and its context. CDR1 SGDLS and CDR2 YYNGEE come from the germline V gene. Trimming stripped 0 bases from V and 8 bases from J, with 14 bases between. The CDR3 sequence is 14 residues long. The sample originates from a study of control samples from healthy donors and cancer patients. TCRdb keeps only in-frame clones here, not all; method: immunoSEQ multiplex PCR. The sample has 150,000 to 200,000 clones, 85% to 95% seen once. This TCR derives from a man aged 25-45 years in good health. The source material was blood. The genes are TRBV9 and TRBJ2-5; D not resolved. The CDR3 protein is CASSVGVLLETQYF. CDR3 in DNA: TGTGCCAGCAGCGTAGGGGTACTCCTGGAAACCCAGTACTTC. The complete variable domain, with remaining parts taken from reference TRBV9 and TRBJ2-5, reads DSGVTQTPKHLITATGQRVTLRCSPRSGDLSVYWYQQSLDQGLQFLIQYYNGEERAKGNILERFSAQQFPDLHSELNLSSLELGDSALYFCASSVGVLLETQYFGPGTRLLVL.